This T cell receptor (beta chain) derives from a study of response to subunit inactivated influenza vaccine. Each CDR3 protein is one row after TCRdb ran MiXCR on the RT-PCR reads. This sample has roughly 520,000 distinct CDR3 sequences, with less than 30% found just once. Study-level points and caveats: T cells newly recruited by each seasonal influenza vaccination are few, the authors suggested.

This clonotype was counted ten times or more. The antigen is not known. The receptor's source is a man aged 45-65 years who received an inactivated influenza vaccine. Sequenced material: CD4+ T cells sorted from PBMCs, taken roughly 5 days after vaccination.

CDR3 nucleotide sequence: TGTGCCAGCAGCTGGGACAGGCGGCAAGGCGAGCAGTACTTC. This gives the protein CASSWDRRQGEQYF. This sequence joins TRBV7-9 and TRBJ2-7; TRBD1 matches at 8 bases. The junction had 8 bases not matched to a gene; V was cut back by 4 bases and J by 6 bases. The CDR3 covers 14 residues. The germline V gene has CDR1 SEHNR and CDR2 FQNEAQ (reference sequence).